The entry below gives a single T cell receptor (beta chain) sequence along with its context. No antigen is known for it. The data were taken from a study of T cells after yellow fever vaccination. Study information: Preparation of the low-cell-number fractions used SMART-Seq v4 Ultra Low Input.

TCR cDNA was made by 5'RACE template switching, adding a universal primer site and UMIs. TCRdb reprocessed the 5' RACE reads via MiXCR and lists one record per CDR3 protein. Altogether 250,000 to 300,000 distinct CDR3 sequences are present, roughly 13% being singletons, with the ten largest covering 0.4% to 0.55%. Study-wide findings and caveats: One caveat is that FACS-sorted repertoires could contain abundant clonotypes contaminating from the bulk population. At 95% to 96% for CD4 and about 91% for CD8, most primary-vaccination clones showed up again after the booster.

V shed 4 bases and J shed 7 bases, with 8 bases lying between them. The germline V gene has CDR1 MNHNY and CDR2 SVGAGI (reference sequence). This CDR3 contains 11 residues. The gene calls are TRBV6-6 and TRBJ2-7; tentative D call: TRBD1 (6 bases). This sample comprised CD4+ T cells sorted from PBMCs, obtained 45 days after the yellow fever booster vaccination. This TCR was recovered from a man aged 25 to 40 who received the YFV17D yellow fever vaccine. The CDR3: CASSWDKEQYF. CDR3 nucleotide sequence: TGTGCCAGCAGTTGGGACAAGGAGCAGTACTTC.